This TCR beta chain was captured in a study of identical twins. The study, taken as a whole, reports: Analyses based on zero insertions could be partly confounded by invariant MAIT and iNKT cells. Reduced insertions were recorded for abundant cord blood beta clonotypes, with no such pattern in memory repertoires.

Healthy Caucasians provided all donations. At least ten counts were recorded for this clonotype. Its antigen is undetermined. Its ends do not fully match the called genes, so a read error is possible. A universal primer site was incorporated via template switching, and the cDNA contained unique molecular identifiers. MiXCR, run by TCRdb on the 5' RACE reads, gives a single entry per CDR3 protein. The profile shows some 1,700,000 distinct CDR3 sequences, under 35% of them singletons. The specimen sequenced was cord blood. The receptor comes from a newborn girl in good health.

CDR3 loop: CASSFAGYQETQYF. CDR3 nucleotides: TGTGCCAGCAGCTTCGCCGGGTATCAAGAGACCCAGTACTTC. J is TRBJ2-5 and V is TRBV5-1; no firm D call. CDR1 SGHRS and CDR2 YFSETQ come from the germline V gene. The CDR3 spans 14 residues.